This TCR beta chain stems from a study of regulatory T cells in long-lasting Graves disease. The V and J ends lost 7 bases and 4 bases, in that order; junction bases with no gene match: 9. Germline assignment: CDR1 SQVTM and CDR2 ANQGSEA. The CDR3 runs to 13 residues. Indicated time point: newly diagnosed GD, antithyroid drugs for less than 3 months. PBMCs provided the RNA from which the TCR library was made. Combining iRepertoire HTBI primers with Arm-PCR of CDR3 regions, the authors built TCR beta libraries. Each CDR3 protein is one row after TCRdb ran MiXCR on the multiplex PCR reads. The table lists roughly 320,000 distinct CDR3 sequences, 16% of them singletons. These data were also reused for a study on T cells in Graves' hyperthyroidism and ophthalmopathy. That paper states: It was uncontrolled infection, other autoimmune disease, pregnancy or lactation that excluded patients.

This sequence joins TRBV29-1 and TRBJ1-2; 7 positions agree with TRBD1. The sample in question was peripheral blood mononuclear cells (PBMCs), obtained at new diagnosis, from a patient treated with antithyroid drugs. The sequence came from a man between 35 and 55 years old with Graves disease. The CDR3 DNA reads TGCAGCGCTCGACAGGGAGGTATCTATGGCTACACCTTC. It translates to CSARQGGIYGYTF. Supplemented by reference TRBV29-1 and TRBJ1-2, the full variable domain reads SAVISQKPSRDICQRGTSLTIQCQVDSQVTMMFWYRQQPGQSLTLIATANQGSEATYESGFVIDKFPISRPNLTFSTLTVSNMSPEDSSIYLCSARQGGIYGYTFGSGTRLTVV.